Listed below are T cell receptor beta chains from one sample, sequenced in a study of shared clonotypes between healthy human individuals. This table comes from immunoSEQ multiplex PCR, and its TCRdb copy is limited to in-frame clones, with some not included. The profile covers over a million clones, with under 80% appearing a single time and around 1.4% taken by the ten largest. What was sequenced was memory CD4+ T cells sorted from blood. The receptors stem from a man between 18 and 35 years old in good health. Both conserved end residues are part of each CDR3. The D gene is left open where the match is weak. A clone size is listed for some rows: how often the clone was seen (once, few, many), or a class if it is expanded.

D: -
size: -
J: TRBJ1-2
V: TRBV5-6
CDR3: CASSFYWRENYGYTF
DNA: TGTGCCAGCAGCTTTTATTGGAGGGAGAACTATGGCTACACCTTC

D: -
size: -
J: TRBJ1-1
V: TRBV6-1
CDR3: CASTKTGNTEAFF
DNA: TGTGCCAGCACAAAGACAGGGAACACTGAAGCTTTCTTT

D: -
size: many
J: TRBJ1-1
V: TRBV25-1
CDR3: CASKKEGFNTEAFF
DNA: TGTGCCAGCAAGAAGGAGGGTTTTAACACTGAAGCTTTCTTT

D: -
size: -
J: TRBJ2-5
V: TRBV9
CDR3: CASSVRGTARSLETQYF
DNA: TGTGCCAGCAGCGTACGCGGGACAGCAAGATCGCTTGAGACCCAGTACTTC

D: -
size: -
J: TRBJ1-4
V: TRBV6-1
CDR3: CASSEAGSSGFNEKLFF
DNA: TGTGCCAGCAGTGAAGCGGGGAGCTCGGGATTTAATGAAAAACTGTTTTTT

D: -
size: -
J: TRBJ2-5
V: TRBV9
CDR3: CASSVDSGLIQETQYF
DNA: TGTGCCAGCAGCGTGGATAGCGGCCTTATCCAAGAGACCCAGTACTTC

D: -
size: -
J: TRBJ1-1
V: TRBV11-2
CDR3: CASRSGAKVNTEAFF
DNA: TGTGCCAGCAGATCGGGCGCAAAGGTGAACACTGAAGCTTTCTTT

D: TRBD1
size: -
J: TRBJ2-5
V: TRBV29-1
CDR3: CSVAQGETQYF
DNA: TGCAGCGTTGCACAGGGGGAGACCCAGTACTTC

D: TRBD2
size: -
J: TRBJ2-5
V: TRBV9
CDR3: CASSVASGRIETQYF
DNA: TGTGCCAGCAGCGTAGCTAGCGGGAGAATAGAGACCCAGTACTTC

D: -
size: -
J: TRBJ1-5
V: TRBV2
CDR3: CASSEKRYNQPQHF
DNA: TGTGCCAGCAGTGAGAAAAGATACAATCAGCCCCAGCATTTT

D: -
size: few
J: TRBJ1-3
V: TRBV30
CDR3: CAWMRGPNGNTIYF
DNA: TGTGCCTGGATGCGTGGACCGAATGGAAACACCATATATTTT

D: -
size: -
J: TRBJ2-7
V: TRBV6-1
CDR3: CASSEAGRGRSAF
DNA: TGTGCCAGCAGTGAAGCTGGCAGGGGAAGGTCCGCATTC

D: -
size: -
J: TRBJ2-7
V: TRBV11-2
CDR3: CASSSQGGANEQYF
DNA: TGTGCCAGCAGCTCTCAGGGGGGGGCTAACGAGCAGTACTTC

D: -
size: -
J: TRBJ1-2
V: TRBV5-1
CDR3: CASSVDRNYGYTF
DNA: TGCGCCAGCAGCGTCGACAGGAACTATGGCTACACCTTC

D: TRBD2
size: once
J: TRBJ2-4
V: TRBV7-2
CDR3: CASTGGAGFGIQYF
DNA: TGTGCCAGCACGGGAGGGGCGGGATTCGGGATTCAGTACTTC

D: -
size: -
J: TRBJ1-3
V: TRBV6-1
CDR3: CASSEEEISGNTIYF
DNA: TGTGCCAGCAGTGAAGAGGAGATCTCTGGAAACACCATATATTTT

D: -
size: -
J: TRBJ2-2
V: TRBV2
CDR3: CASSALGGATGELFF
DNA: TGTGCCAGCAGCGCCTTGGGGGGCGCTACCGGGGAGCTGTTTTTT

D: TRBD1
size: -
J: TRBJ1-1
V: TRBV4-1
CDR3: CASSQDLDRGFAEAFF
DNA: TGCGCCAGCAGCCAAGATCTGGACAGGGGTTTCGCTGAAGCTTTCTTT

D: -
size: -
J: TRBJ1-2
V: TRBV27
CDR3: CASSPHPGRLSNYGYTF
DNA: TGTGCCAGCAGTCCCCACCCGGGGCGGCTCTCTAACTATGGCTACACCTTC

D: -
size: once
J: TRBJ2-7
V: TRBV6-1
CDR3: CASSNTQGPYEQYF
DNA: TGTGCCAGCAGTAATACCCAGGGGCCGTACGAGCAGTACTTC

D: -
size: -
J: TRBJ1-5
V: TRBV2
CDR3: CASREWDSNQPQHF
DNA: TGTGCCAGCAGGGAGTGGGATAGCAATCAGCCCCAGCATTTT

D: -
size: few
J: TRBJ2-2
V: TRBV5-6
CDR3: CASSLYGTGRTGELFF
DNA: TGTGCCAGCAGCTTGTATGGGACGGGTAGGACCGGGGAGCTGTTTTTT

D: -
size: -
J: TRBJ1-1
V: TRBV19
CDR3: CATVPGGYTEAFF
DNA: TGTGCCACCGTGCCGGGAGGGTACACTGAAGCTTTCTTT

D: -
size: -
J: TRBJ2-5
V: TRBV7-2
CDR3: CASSPRWGAEFQETQYF
DNA: TGTGCCAGCAGTCCTAGGTGGGGGGCCGAATTCCAAGAGACCCAGTACTTC

D: -
size: -
J: TRBJ1-1
V: TRBV12-5
CDR3: CASGRDTEAFF
DNA: TGTGCTAGTGGTCGGGACACTGAAGCTTTCTTT

D: -
size: few
J: TRBJ2-7
V: TRBV28
CDR3: CASSFPAQKSYEQYF
DNA: TGTGCCAGCAGTTTCCCCGCTCAGAAATCCTACGAGCAGTACTTC